This paragraph reports one TCR beta chain. Germline CDR1 is SGHKS and CDR2 is YYEKEE (reference sequence). V was clipped by 2 bases and J by 4 bases, with 11 bases between them. The CDR3 covers 14 residues. Survey-level resolution applied to immunoSEQ assay v3.0. Data came from immunoSEQ multiplex PCR; TCRdb stores just in-frame clones and leaves some out. The data hold 29,000 or so clones, with 90% to 95% observed a single time. The record originates from a study of long-term antiretroviral therapy in people with HIV. The V call is TRBV5-5, the J call TRBJ2-3; D is ambiguous. The input for sequencing was unsorted PBMCs, taken just over 7.2 years after starting antiretroviral therapy. The source is a man aged 45-60 years with HIV. This CDR3 is CASSLGFGPDTQYF. The CDR3, as DNA: TGTGCCAGCAGCTTAGGGTTCGGGCCAGATACGCAGTATTTT.